One and the same sample provided the 28 T cell receptor beta chains below, sequenced in a study of early T cells in non-severe SARS-CoV-2 infection. TCRdb reanalysed the 5' RACE reads using MiXCR and keeps one entry per CDR3 protein. The data show 45,000 to 75,000 distinct CDR3 sequences, about 12% seen once. The specimen was whole blood. The source is an adult who was a healthcare worker with PCR-confirmed SARS-CoV-2 infection or an uninfected control (not recorded which).

V is TRBV6-5 and J is TRBJ2-7; the D is unclear. Germline values: CDR1 MNHEY, CDR2 SVGAGI. V lost 5 bases, J lost 2 bases, and 13 bases lay in between. This CDR3 is 14 amino acids long. As DNA, the CDR3 is TGTGCCAGCAGTAGCGCGCCCGAAGCCTACGAGCAGTACTTC. Translation gives CASSSAPEAYEQYF.

This clonotype has ten or more counts. The chain links TRBV11-2 to TRBJ2-7, with 9 bases that match TRBD2. Germline CDR1 and CDR2: SGHAT and FQNNGV. The CDR3 spans 15 residues. The V segment lost 2 bases and the J segment 4 bases; nucleotides outside the gene matches: 6. The CDR3 protein is CASSLRRLAGYEQYF. In DNA, the CDR3 is TGTGCCAGCAGCTTAAGGCGGCTAGCGGGGTACGAGCAGTACTTC. Drawing the rest from reference TRBV11-2 and TRBJ2-7, the complete variable domain is EAGVAQSPRYKIIEKRQSVAFWCNPISGHATLYWYQQILGQGPKLLIQFQNNGVVDDSQLPKDRFSAERLKGVDSTLKIQPAKLEDSAVYLCASSLRRLAGYEQYFGPGTRLTVT.

This clonotype was counted at least ten times. The rearrangement joins TRBV20-1 to TRBJ2-4, with D perhaps matching TRBD1 (5 bases). Germline-derived CDR1 and CDR2 are DFQATT and SNEGSKA (reference sequence). V lost 2 bases and J lost 15, with 20 bases in between. The CDR3 is made up of 13 amino acids. The CDR3 nucleotides read TGCAGTGCTAGATTCGAACTCGTTGACAGATTGTACTTC. It codes for CSARFELVDRLYF.

V usage is TRBV19 and J usage is TRBJ1-5; the match to TRBD1 covers 9 bases. Germline V gene sequence: CDR1 LNHDA, CDR2 SQIVND (reference sequence). This CDR3 comprises 14 residues. With V trimmed by 8 bases and J by 7 bases, 9 bases remained unmatched. The CDR3 region is CASSGTGTGQPQHF. CDR3 DNA: TGTGCCAGTTCCGGGACAGGGACAGGACAGCCCCAGCATTTT. The full variable domain, its missing parts supplied by reference TRBV19 and TRBJ1-5, is DGGITQSPKYLFRKEGQNVTLSCEQNLNHDAMYWYRQDPGQGLRLIYYSQIVNDFQKGDIAEGYSVSREKKESFPLTVTSAQKNPTAFYLCASSGTGTGQPQHFGDGTRLSIL.

Ten or more counts support this clonotype. DNA for the CDR3: TGTGCCAGCAGTCCCCTAGGACGGCAGCCCCAGCATTTT. It specifies CASSPLGRQPQHF. The chain joins TRBV12-3 or TRBV12-4 to TRBJ1-5; D gene unclear. The V gene lost 5 bases and the J gene lost 7 bases, with 12 bases spanning the gap. The CDR3 has 13 residues.

This clonotype was counted at least ten times. CDR3 coding DNA: TGCGCCAGCAGACAGGGTTTTGATTCACCCCTCCACTTT. Its protein is CASRQGFDSPLHF. The rearrangement joins TRBV5-1 to TRBJ1-6; tentatively, D is TRBD1 (6 bases). CDR1 and CDR2 from the germline V gene are SGHRS and YFSETQ. The length of the CDR3 is 13 residues. Trimming removed 5 bases from V and 8 bases from J, with 11 bases in between.

The CDR3 nucleotides are TGCGCCAGCAGCTTCCCCAGCGGGAATGAGCAGTTCTTC. Amino acids: CASSFPSGNEQFF. The J gene is TRBJ2-1, the V gene TRBV5-1, with D maybe TRBD2 (6 bases). Germline values: CDR1 SGHRS, CDR2 YFSETQ. This CDR3 is 13 amino acids long. Deletions cut 2 bases from V and 7 bases from J, with 10 bases between.

There are many counts of this clonotype. This chain connects TRBV5-4 to TRBJ1-1; the D gene is possibly TRBD1 (6 bases). CDR1 and CDR2 from the germline V gene are SGHNT and YYREEE (reference sequence). V was trimmed by 1 base and J by 2 bases, leaving 18 bases between them. This CDR3 comprises 17 residues. Written as DNA, the CDR3 is TGTGCCAGCAGCTTGACAGGGAGCACCGCCATTAACACTGAAGCTTTCTTT. It is translated as CASSLTGSTAINTEAFF.

There are a few counts of this clonotype. J is TRBJ2-1 and V is TRBV6-2 or TRBV6-3; D unresolved. Trimming shortened V by 5 bases and J by 8 bases, and 7 bases separated the two germline ends. This CDR3 region has 11 residues. The V gene's germline CDR1 is MNHEY and CDR2 SVGEGT. The CDR3, as DNA: TGTGCCAGCAGTCACGGGTATGAGCAGTTCTTC. Translating it yields CASSHGYEQFF.

The V gene is TRBV3-1, the J gene TRBJ2-5; D remains ambiguous. CDR1 and CDR2 from the germline V gene are LGHDT and YNNKEL (reference sequence). With 4 bases removed from V and 1 base from J, the gap between germline ends came to 7 bases. This CDR3 is 13 amino acids long. The CDR3 spells CASSPGVQETQYF. CDR3 nucleotide sequence: TGTGCCAGCAGCCCAGGCGTCCAAGAGACCCAGTACTTC.

This clonotype was observed a few times. The CDR3 nucleotides are TGTGCCAGCAGCGTCGGGACAGGGCGCAATCAGCCCCAGCATTTT. Residues: CASSVGTGRNQPQHF. This chain joins TRBV9 and TRBJ1-5, with 9 bases lining up with TRBD1. The CDR3 totals 15 residues. Germline CDR1 reads SGDLS; CDR2 reads YYNGEE. V trimming: 2 bases; J trimming: 2 bases; junction bases outside the gene matches: 2. The full variable domain, in which reference TRBV9 and TRBJ1-5 provide the parts outside the CDR3, is DSGVTQTPKHLITATGQRVTLRCSPRSGDLSVYWYQQSLDQGLQFLIQYYNGEERAKGNILERFSAQQFPDLHSELNLSSLELGDSALYFCASSVGTGRNQPQHFGDGTRLSIL.

Many counts were recorded for this clonotype. This chain connects TRBV7-9 to TRBJ1-2, with D unclear. CDR3 length: 13 residues. Germline V gives CDR1 SEHNR, CDR2 FQNEAQ (reference sequence). V dropped 6 bases and J dropped 4 bases, with 12 bases sitting between them. The DNA of the CDR3 is TGTGCCAGCAGTCCAACAGACCCCTATGGCTACACCTTC. Translated, it gives CASSPTDPYGYTF.

This clonotype was picked up many times. The chain employs TRBV12-3 or TRBV12-4 and TRBJ1-5, with 7 bases identical to TRBD1. CDR3 length equals 15 residues. The ends lost 4 bases at V and 2 bases at J; junction bases unmatched: 5. CDR3 sequence (DNA): TGTGCCAGCAGTTACTACAGGGGCGGCAATCAGCCCCAGCATTTT. Its translation: CASSYYRGGNQPQHF.

This clonotype was seen repeatedly, ten times or more. V is TRBV20-1 and J is TRBJ2-3, with unresolved D. Trimming removed 1 base at V and 5 bases at J, with 7 bases between. Germline CDR1 reads DFQATT; CDR2 reads SNEGSKA (reference sequence). This CDR3 comprises 12 residues. CDR3 DNA sequence: TGCAGTGCTAGAGGGTCGGGAGATACGCAGTATTTT. This codes for CSARGSGDTQYF.

A few counts support this clonotype. The chain recombines TRBV4-3 with TRBJ2-5; D may match TRBD1 or TRBD2 (5 bases each). This CDR3 is built from 15 residues. Trimming took off 0 bases at V and 7 bases at J, with 15 bases between the two ends. CDR1 is LGHNA, CDR2 YSLEER, per germline. CDR3 sequence: CASSQDDRGVRTQYF. The CDR3 DNA sequence: TGCGCCAGCAGCCAAGATGATCGAGGGGTGAGGACCCAGTACTTC.

The chain links TRBV2 to TRBJ2-7, with 7 bases aligning to TRBD1. The CDR3 loop spans 15 amino acids. The ends lost 1 base at V and 7 bases at J; junction bases unmatched: 10. Germline lookup yields CDR1 SNHLY and CDR2 FYNNEI. CDR3 sequence reads: CASSEVGQTFREQYF. CDR3 DNA: TGTGCCAGCAGTGAAGTGGGACAGACTTTTAGGGAGCAGTACTTC.

This clonotype was observed at least ten times. The chain employs TRBV5-6 and TRBJ2-4; 10 nucleotides agree with TRBD2. CDR1 is SGHDT, CDR2 YYEEEE, per germline. V lost 4 bases to trimming and J lost 10 bases; unmatched junction nucleotides: 11. The CDR3 loop spans 15 amino acids. The chain's CDR3 is CASSHSGLAGEIQYF. The CDR3 nucleotides are TGTGCCAGCAGCCATTCGGGGCTAGCGGGAGAAATTCAGTACTTC. Variable domain in full (rest from reference TRBV5-6 and TRBJ2-4): DAGVTQSPTHLIKTRGQQVTLRCSPKSGHDTVSWYQQALGQGPQFIFQYYEEEERQRGNFPDRFSGHQFPNYSSELNVNALLLGDSALYLCASSHSGLAGEIQYFGAGTRLSVL.

The rearrangement links TRBV30 to TRBJ1-1; unclear D gene. CDR1 is GTSNPN and CDR2 is SVGIG in the germline V gene (reference sequence). This CDR3 region has 13 residues. Trimming removed 3 bases at V and 1 base at J, with 9 bases between. This chain's CDR3 is CAWSFQENTEAFF. The CDR3 DNA is TGTGCCTGGAGCTTCCAGGAGAACACTGAAGCTTTCTTT.

This clonotype was counted a few times. The chain employs TRBV2 and TRBJ1-1; the D is unclear. V was trimmed by 7 bases and J by 4 bases, leaving 13 bases between them. This CDR3 has 13 residues. Germline-derived CDR1 and CDR2 are SNHLY and FYNNEI. The CDR3 nucleotides are TGTGCCAGCACCAACATCGCCGGCACTGAAGCTTTCTTT. Amino acid sequence: CASTNIAGTEAFF.

The chain carries TRBV29-1 and TRBJ2-5, with a tentative D call TRBD1 (6 bases). This CDR3 has 14 residues. Trimming took 5 bases from V and 5 from J, leaving 18 bases between them. Germline-derived CDR1 and CDR2 are SQVTM and ANQGSEA. The CDR3 sequence: CSVQVQGPRETQYF. The CDR3, as DNA: TGCAGCGTTCAAGTCCAGGGGCCGCGGGAGACCCAGTACTTC.

The sample holds a few counts of this clonotype. The chain combines TRBV28 with TRBJ2-2; no clear D. This CDR3 is built from 12 residues. Germline CDR1 and CDR2: MDHEN and SYDVKM. Trimming stripped 6 bases from V and 6 bases from J, with 8 bases between. Here the CDR3 DNA reads TGTGCCAGCAGCCCCTCTCCCGGGGAGCTGTTTTTT. Translation gives CASSPSPGELFF. Full variable domain (outside the CDR3, taken from reference TRBV28 and TRBJ2-2): DVKVTQSSRYLVKRTGEKVFLECVQDMDHENMFWYRQDPGLGLRLIYFSYDVKMKEKGDIPEGYSVSREKKERFSLILESASTNQTSMYLCASSPSPGELFFGEGSRLTVL.

This clonotype was seen more than once but under ten times. V and J are TRBV4-1 and TRBJ2-3; TRBD2 matches 12 bases. After removal of 6 bases from V and 6 bases from J, the junction contained 10 bases not matched to a gene. From germline, CDR1 is MGHRA and CDR2 YSYEKL. This CDR3 has 16 amino acids. The CDR3 protein is CASRNPTSGRRDTQYF. The CDR3 DNA reads TGCGCCAGCAGAAATCCGACTAGCGGGAGAAGGGATACGCAGTATTTT.

This clonotype was detected only a few times. The V gene is TRBV15, the J gene TRBJ2-3; 7 nucleotides match TRBD2. J lost 2 bases, V lost 2 bases, and 4 bases had no gene match. Germline CDR1 and CDR2: LNHNV and YYDKDF (reference sequence). The CDR3 is 15 residues long. The CDR3 loop is CATSRRLASTDTQYF. The CDR3 DNA is TGTGCCACCAGCAGAAGACTAGCCTCCACAGATACGCAGTATTTT.

This sequence joins TRBV29-1 and TRBJ1-1; D is perhaps TRBD1 (5 bases). The CDR3 consists of 14 residues. The V gene's germline CDR1 is SQVTM and CDR2 ANQGSEA. The V end lost 8 bases, the J end lost 3 bases, and 19 bases lay between the germline ends. The DNA of the CDR3 is TGCAGCTCTGATGAGGGGTACGGGGACACTGAAGCTTTCTTT. Amino acids: CSSDEGYGDTEAFF.

This clonotype showed up just a few times. The CDR3 region is CASTPSDRAGSYGYTF. The CDR3 region has the DNA TGTGCTTCCACCCCCTCGGACAGGGCGGGGTCCTATGGCTACACCTTC. The V and J genes are TRBV7-9 and TRBJ1-2; 8 nucleotides agree with TRBD1. The CDR3 loop spans 16 amino acids. Germline V gene lookup returns CDR1 SEHNR and CDR2 FQNEAQ (reference sequence). Using reference TRBV7-9 and TRBJ1-2 for the parts outside the CDR3, the full variable domain is DTGVSQNPRHKITKRGQNVTFRCDPISEHNRLYWYRQTLGQGPEFLTYFQNEAQLEKSRLLSDRFSAERPKGSFSTLEIQRTEQGDSAMYLCASTPSDRAGSYGYTFGSGTRLTVV.

This clonotype was seen only a few times. This sequence joins TRBV11-2 and TRBJ2-5; 8 bases are a match to TRBD1. The V segment lost 1 base and the J segment 6 bases; nucleotides outside the gene matches: 4. CDR3 length: 14 residues. The germline CDR1 and CDR2 sequences are SGHAT and FQNNGV. The CDR3 sequence is CASSLGGQGKTQYF. The CDR3 DNA is TGTGCCAGCAGCTTAGGCGGACAGGGAAAGACCCAGTACTTC.

This clonotype showed up many times. This sequence joins TRBV28 and TRBJ1-1; TRBD1 matches 8 bases. The J segment lost 11 bases and the V segment lost 5 bases, leaving 7 bases of the junction unmatched. The germline V gene has CDR1 MDHEN and CDR2 SYDVKM. The CDR3 length is 12 residues. The CDR3 loop is CASSDRGKGAFF. In nucleotides, the CDR3 is TGTGCCAGCAGTGACAGGGGCAAAGGGGCTTTCTTT.

This clonotype showed up many times. The chain combines TRBV20-1 with TRBJ2-6; D assignment may be TRBD1 or TRBD2 (5 bases each). The CDR3 sequence is 13 residues long. V lost 6 bases and J 7 bases, leaving 13 bases between the germline ends. Germline CDR1 is DFQATT and CDR2 is SNEGSKA (reference sequence). The CDR3 DNA is TGCAGTGCCGGAGAGGGGAACGCCAACGTCCTGACTTTC. Its protein product is CSAGEGNANVLTF.